This passage covers 3 T cell receptor beta chains from one sample sequenced in a study of blood T cells in healthy people across ages. Primers used in a second PCR of about 6 to 11 cycles were a sample-barcoded 5' primer and a J-beta primer mix. TCRdb re-derived calls from the 5' RACE reads in MiXCR, one entry per CDR3 protein. The sample has 380,000 or so distinct CDR3 sequences, approximately 51% seen once; the top ten hold around 49%. The sequencing input was blood. These receptors all stem from a man aged 55 to 70 in good health.

This chain uses TRBV20-1 with TRBJ2-3; TRBD2 matches 10 bases. Germline-derived CDR1 and CDR2 are DFQATT and SNEGSKA (reference sequence). The CDR3 sequence is 14 residues long. V lost 3 bases, J lost 7 bases, and 7 bases stayed unmatched. The CDR3 DNA is TGCAGTGCTAGCCCCCAGCGGGGGGGATATACGCAGTATTTT. This sequence encodes CSASPQRGGYTQYF.

A few counts support this clonotype. V is TRBV12-3 or TRBV12-4 and J is TRBJ2-7; TRBD2 matches at 9 bases. CDR3 size: 15 residues. Trimming removed 3 bases from V and 2 bases from J; junction bases left unmatched: 5. CDR3 in amino acids: CASSLMAGGPYEQYF. DNA for the CDR3: TGTGCCAGCAGTTTGATGGCGGGGGGGCCCTACGAGCAGTACTTC.

The rearrangement links TRBV12-3 or TRBV12-4 to TRBJ2-4, with D possibly matching TRBD2 (7 bases). The DNA end is more similar to TRBJ2-7, so the J call may be wrong. The CDR3 runs to 14 residues. CDR3 residues: CASSVAGANYEQYF. The DNA for the CDR3 is TGTGCCAGCAGTGTGGCGGGGGCCAACTACGAGCAGTACTTC.